This note documents a single TCR beta chain sequence. This clone's antigen is unknown. Base qualities were left out, and no much larger clone turns up one base away. Participants in the prospective study were aged roughly 18 to 89 years, lived in over 20 United States geographic areas, and enrolled through a virtual design. Cohort assignment in the prospective study relied on participant-reported clinical history from a screening survey and a study questionnaire. Recovered participants in ImmuneRACE Cohort 3 were defined by two consecutive negative NP/OP PCR tests, clearance by a healthcare professional, or resolution of symptoms. Each participant in the prospective study had whole blood, serum and a nasopharyngeal or oropharyngeal swab collected by mobile phlebotomists. Participants in the prospective study had the option to provide additional blood draws and questionnaires over a 2-month period. Blood samples from the prospective study were shipped frozen or at room temperature prior to DNA extraction.

V is shortened by 5 bases, J by 0 bases, and the region joining them spans 13 bases. The germline V gene (reference sequence) yields LGHDT for CDR1 and YNNKEL for CDR2. The CDR3 starts with the cysteine, ends with the phenylalanine, and has 15 residues. Only the CDR3 part of the read is kept: 45 bases, read in frame from the first base. The data were taken from a study of blood T cell repertoires in COVID-19 (dated by TCRdb to 2020 to 2022). A note on the overall study: Samples from collaborators originated in the United States, Italy and Spain and spanned both the acute and convalescent phases of COVID-19. The material from the prospective study consisted of cDNA or gDNA derived from T cells, B-cell-depleted T cells, or PBMCs. Deeply sampled blood TCRbeta repertoires from subjects exposed to, actively infected with, or recovered from COVID-19 were included in the dataset. The repertoires were released in a freely available public database meant as a resource for research on the immune response to SARS-CoV-2. Samples came from the ongoing ImmuneRACE study (first 160 participants) plus 1,254 subjects from 6 global collaborators. Nearly every sample came with metadata listing a de-identified subject ID, COVID-19 status, age in years and sex. Where HLA class I and class II types were available, the types were taken from metadata supplied by the sample provider, not from assay-based typing. Overall study results and their limits: The quantity of clinical and demographic metadata differed by source and by participant and was supplied without curation.

TCRbeta CDR3 regions were amplified from genomic DNA by means of the immunoSEQ Assay, a bias-controlled multiplex PCR. In the authors' own workflow: Within the assay, amplification of reference gene primers was used to estimate how many nucleated cells each sample contained. To quantify the absolute abundance of each unique TCRbeta CDR3 rearrangement, sequence reads were collapsed and filtered. For each sample, productive Simpson clonality was calculated as the square root of Simpson's diversity index over productive rearrangements. Here the immuneACCESS table is served through TCRdb, limited to in-frame sequences with V and J called. Missing clones are a known gap in these copies; in checked studies unresolved V genes cover under half, and the rest lacks a known reason. V and J calls and clone size are given by that table; D and trimming were obtained from the DNA. The table for this sample lists around 190,000 clones; roughly 80% of them were counted only once. The ten largest clones add up to 3.2% of the sample.

In this chain, TRBV3-1 (or the pseudogene TRBV3-2) is recombined with TRBJ1-2; 5 matching bases give a weak D call of TRBD1. The TCR originated in a young woman who had recovered from COVID-19. Material for sequencing was PBMCs or T cells enriched from blood (not recorded which). The DNA sequence is given as TGTGCCAGCAGCTTAACAGGCGTTACTAACTATGGCTACACCTTC. It translates to CASSLTGVTNYGYTF.